The next 27 T cell receptor beta chains were all read from a single sample in a study of T-cell reconstitution after alpha-beta-depleted transplantation in children. Preparation of the TCRbeta library used unique molecular identifiers. One entry per CDR3 protein results from TCRdb running MiXCR on the PCR reads. The repertoire includes approximately 400,000 distinct CDR3 sequences, approximately 11% of them detected once, and nearly 5.5% sits in the top ten. Source: PBMCs from the stem cell graft donor, taken from the stem cell graft. These receptors originate from a human donor who donated a stem cell graft to a child with acute myeloid leukemia.

This clonotype was found many times. The chain recombines TRBV5-1 with TRBJ2-7; D perhaps matches TRBD2 (6 bases). This CDR3 is 15 amino acids long. Looked up from germline, CDR1 is SGHRS and CDR2 is YFSETQ. The V and J ends lost 7 bases and 5 bases respectively, with 22 bases between them. CDR3 DNA: TGCGCCAGCCGCCACCGATCGGGAGTAAGCGACGAGCAGTACTTC. Translating it yields CASRHRSGVSDEQYF. Full variable domain (remainder filled in from reference TRBV5-1 and TRBJ2-7): KAGVTQTPRYLIKTRGQQVTLSCSPISGHRSVSWYQQTPGQGLQFLFEYFSETQRNKGNFPGRFSGRQFSNSRSEMNVSTLELGDSALYLCASRHRSGVSDEQYFGPGTRLTVT.

V and J are TRBV29-1 and TRBJ2-2; a weak D match, TRBD1 (6 bases). Germline V gene lookup returns CDR1 SQVTM and CDR2 ANQGSEA. This CDR3 region has 15 residues. Trimming pared 5 bases from V and 4 bases from J, leaving 17 bases between. The CDR3 nucleotides read TGCAGCGTTTTCAGAGGGGGACGGGCCACCGGGGAGCTGTTTTTT. It translates to CSVFRGGRATGELFF.

This chain links TRBV6-2 or TRBV6-3 with TRBJ2-3; D unresolved. Trimming pared 2 bases from V and 3 bases from J, leaving 9 bases between. Looked up from germline, CDR1 is MNHEY and CDR2 is SVGEGT. This CDR3 is built from 14 residues. The CDR3: CASSYGHQTDTQYF. The DNA of the CDR3 is TGTGCCAGCAGTTACGGGCACCAAACAGATACGCAGTATTTT.

This clonotype was detected ten times or more. The chain has TRBV5-1 and TRBJ2-1; maybe TRBD2 (5 bases). Deletions cut 3 bases from V and 4 bases from J, with 11 bases between. Germline CDR1 SGHRS, CDR2 YFSETQ. The CDR3 has 14 residues. The CDR3 nucleotides are TGCGCCAGCAGCTCACTAGAAGAGTACAATGAGCAGTTCTTC. Its protein product is CASSSLEEYNEQFF. Full variable domain (rest looked up from reference TRBV5-1 and TRBJ2-1): KAGVTQTPRYLIKTRGQQVTLSCSPISGHRSVSWYQQTPGQGLQFLFEYFSETQRNKGNFPGRFSGRQFSNSRSEMNVSTLELGDSALYLCASSSLEEYNEQFFGPGTRLTVL.

In its sample, this clonotype was seen many times. CDR3 region: CASSSANTGELFF. In DNA form, the CDR3 reads TGTGCCAGCAGTTCAGCGAACACCGGGGAGCTGTTTTTT. This sequence joins TRBV12-3 or TRBV12-4 and TRBJ2-2; D is ambiguous. V was trimmed by 4 bases and J by 0 bases, leaving 3 bases between them. This CDR3 region has 13 residues.

V usage is TRBV30 and J usage is TRBJ2-6, with unresolved D. The CDR3 totals 14 residues. Germline values: CDR1 GTSNPN, CDR2 SVGIG (reference sequence). Trimming left V 4 bases short and J 0 bases short, with 7 bases between. CDR3 in DNA: TGTGCCTGGAATCACGGCTCTGGGGCCAACGTCCTGACTTTC. Translated, it gives CAWNHGSGANVLTF.

The chain recombines TRBV19 with TRBJ2-2, with unresolved D. The CDR3 loop spans 11 amino acids. Trimming removed 2 bases from V and 8 bases from J, with 3 bases in between. The germline V gene has CDR1 LNHDA and CDR2 SQIVND (reference sequence). The CDR3 reads CASSIYGELFF. The CDR3 DNA follows: TGTGCCAGTAGTATATATGGGGAGCTGTTTTTT. Full variable domain (rest looked up from reference TRBV19 and TRBJ2-2): DGGITQSPKYLFRKEGQNVTLSCEQNLNHDAMYWYRQDPGQGLRLIYYSQIVNDFQKGDIAEGYSVSREKKESFPLTVTSAQKNPTAFYLCASSIYGELFFGEGSRLTVL.

The rearrangement links TRBV15 to TRBJ2-5, with unresolved D. V was pared by 1 base and J by 5 bases, with 14 bases between. The CDR3 length is 15 residues. Germline V gene sequence: CDR1 LNHNV, CDR2 YYDKDF (reference sequence). The CDR3 DNA reads TGTGCCACCAGCAGAGTGAAGACACCTAGGGAGACCCAGTACTTC. Protein sequence: CATSRVKTPRETQYF.

The J gene is TRBJ2-7, the V gene TRBV5-1; TRBD2 aligns across 9 bases. The V segment lost 1 base and the J segment 4 bases; nucleotides outside the gene matches: 12. Germline V gene sequence: CDR1 SGHRS, CDR2 YFSETQ. The CDR3 consists of 17 residues. The CDR3 here is CASSLLAGGGLAYEQYF. The CDR3 nucleotides read TGCGCCAGCAGCTTGCTTGCAGGGGGTGGACTAGCGTACGAGCAGTACTTC.

The CDR3 protein is CSAWGKAPGWKETQYF. In DNA form, the CDR3 reads TGCAGTGCTTGGGGCAAGGCTCCGGGCTGGAAAGAGACCCAGTACTTC. The V and J genes are TRBV20-1 and TRBJ2-5; D is possibly TRBD1 (5 bases). Per the germline V gene, CDR1 is DFQATT and CDR2 is SNEGSKA (reference sequence). V shed 5 bases and J shed 3 bases, with 22 bases lying between them. The length of the CDR3 is 16 residues.

The chain links TRBV9 to TRBJ2-3; TRBD2 agrees at 8 bases. J was trimmed by 2 bases and V by 0 bases; bases with no gene match: 5. The CDR3 loop spans 16 amino acids. Germline CDR1 reads SGDLS; CDR2 reads YYNGEE. DNA for the CDR3: TGTGCCAGCAGCGTAGTAGGTAGCGGGATCACAGATACGCAGTATTTT. Protein: CASSVVGSGITDTQYF.

This clonotype was picked up a small number of times. The V gene is TRBV20-1, the J gene TRBJ2-3, with a tentative D call TRBD2 (5 bases). From germline, CDR1 is DFQATT and CDR2 SNEGSKA (reference sequence). The CDR3 length is 15 residues. V was trimmed by 3 bases and J by 3 bases, leaving 16 bases between them. DNA for the CDR3: TGCAGTGCTAGTCGAAGCGGCGTGTGGACAGATACGCAGTATTTT. Its translation: CSASRSGVWTDTQYF.

This sequence joins TRBV20-1 and TRBJ2-1; 13 bases are shared with TRBD2. Unmatched junction bases numbered 3, after V lost 5 bases and J lost 2 bases. The CDR3 totals 15 residues. CDR1 is DFQATT, CDR2 SNEGSKA, per germline (reference sequence). CDR3 residues: CSAGGLAGTYNEQFF. The DNA for the CDR3 is TGCAGTGCTGGGGGACTAGCGGGAACCTACAATGAGCAGTTCTTC.

This clonotype has at least ten counts. This sequence joins TRBV12-3 or TRBV12-4 and TRBJ1-3, with 11 bases identical to TRBD1. The CDR3 loop spans 14 amino acids. V trimming: 6 bases; J trimming: 6 bases; junction bases outside the gene matches: 4. The CDR3 nucleotides are TGTGCCAGCAGATGGACAGGGGGCACAAACACCATATATTTT. Protein product: CASRWTGGTNTIYF.

V gene TRBV27 combines with J gene TRBJ1-1; D may be TRBD1 (5 bases). Trimming pared 3 bases from V and 3 bases from J, leaving 14 bases between. The CDR3 sequence is 15 residues long. Germline assignment: CDR1 MNHEY and CDR2 SMNVEV (reference sequence). The CDR3, as DNA: TGTGCCAGCAGTTTTTGGAGGGGAGGTTACACTGAAGCTTTCTTT. Protein product: CASSFWRGGYTEAFF.

This chain uses TRBV5-6 with TRBJ2-1; TRBD2 matches 8 bases. Looked up from germline, CDR1 is SGHDT and CDR2 is YYEEEE. J was trimmed by 10 bases and V by 5 bases; bases with no gene match: 8. This CDR3 spans 13 amino acids. CDR3 in amino acids: CASRPRLAFEQFF. The CDR3 DNA sequence: TGTGCCAGCAGACCCCGACTAGCGTTCGAGCAGTTCTTC. Using reference TRBV5-6 and TRBJ2-1 for the parts outside the CDR3, the full variable domain is DAGVTQSPTHLIKTRGQQVTLRCSPKSGHDTVSWYQQALGQGPQFIFQYYEEEERQRGNFPDRFSGHQFPNYSSELNVNALLLGDSALYLCASRPRLAFEQFFGPGTRLTVL.

Ten or more counts support this clonotype. J is TRBJ2-7 and V is TRBV5-5, with D perhaps TRBD2 (6 bases). The germline V gene has CDR1 SGHKS and CDR2 YYEKEE (reference sequence). The CDR3 runs 15 residues. V was pared by 5 bases and J by 2 bases, with 17 bases between. As DNA, the CDR3 is TGTGCCAGCAGTCAGACCGGGAGTGAGACCTACGAGCAGTACGTC. Translating gives CASSQTGSETYEQYV.

In its sample, this clonotype was seen many times. The chain has TRBV12-3 or TRBV12-4 and TRBJ1-1, with TRBD1 matching over 7 bases. J was trimmed by 2 bases and V by 6 bases; bases with no gene match: 9. The length of the CDR3 is 15 residues. This chain's CDR3 is CASRQRQGGNTEAFF. As DNA, the CDR3 is TGTGCCAGCAGACAAAGACAGGGTGGAAACACTGAAGCTTTCTTT.

In its sample, this clonotype was seen many times. The rearrangement links TRBV7-9 to TRBJ2-7; TRBD1 might be the D (5 bases). The CDR3 contains 14 residues. Per the germline V gene, CDR1 is SEHNR and CDR2 is FQNEAQ (reference sequence). Trimming took off 1 base at V and 1 base at J, with 8 bases between the two ends. CDR3 loop: CASSLGTKSYEQYV. Written as DNA, the CDR3 is TGTGCCAGCAGCTTAGGGACAAAGTCCTACGAGCAGTACGTC.

The chain couples TRBV29-1 to TRBJ2-5; D gene uncertain. This CDR3 contains 13 residues. Germline values: CDR1 SQVTM, CDR2 ANQGSEA. V gave up 4 bases and J gave up 0 bases, with 9 bases separating them. CDR3 DNA: TGCAGCGTTGTCGGAACCCACCAAGAGACCCAGTACTTC. Translating it yields CSVVGTHQETQYF.

This clonotype was counted at least ten times. CDR3 DNA: TGTGCCAGCAGCTTGGCTGGGACTAGCGTATCCTACGAGCAGTACTTC. This gives the protein CASSLAGTSVSYEQYF. The chain has TRBV5-6 and TRBJ2-7; 10 bases agree with TRBD2. The germline gives CDR1 SGHDT, CDR2 YYEEEE. The junction had 4 bases not matched to a gene; V was cut back by 0 bases and J by 1 base. This CDR3 has 16 residues.

This clonotype was seen repeatedly, ten times or more. This chain links TRBV9 with TRBJ1-2; D remains unclear. Trimming removed 0 bases at V and 0 bases at J, with 9 bases between. The CDR3 runs 15 residues. From germline, CDR1 is SGDLS and CDR2 YYNGEE. The CDR3 loop is CASSVGAAANYGYTF. CDR3 in DNA: TGTGCCAGCAGCGTAGGGGCAGCCGCTAACTATGGCTACACCTTC.

This clonotype showed up just a few times. This sequence joins TRBV10-2 and TRBJ1-1; D is ambiguous. The CDR3 sequence is 13 residues long. Germline V gene data show CDR1 as WSHSY and CDR2 as SAAADI. Trimming took off 3 bases at V and 4 bases at J, with 9 bases between the two ends. The DNA for the CDR3 is TGCGCCAGCAGTGATGGGGAATCCACTGAAGCTTTCTTT. Amino acid sequence: CASSDGESTEAFF.

The rearrangement uses TRBV12-3 or TRBV12-4 and TRBJ2-1, with D possibly TRBD1 on 7 matching bases. The germline V and J ends were trimmed by 3 bases and 4 bases, with 13 bases remaining between them. The CDR3 contains 15 residues. The CDR3 DNA sequence: TGTGCCAGCAGTTTGTCGGCAGGGGGGTACAATGAGCAGTTCTTC. Residues: CASSLSAGGYNEQFF.

This sequence joins TRBV20-1 and TRBJ2-7; D gene ambiguous. Trimming left V 2 bases short and J 0 bases short, with 8 bases between. Germline CDR1 reads DFQATT; CDR2 reads SNEGSKA (reference sequence). The CDR3 contains 13 residues. CDR3 in amino acids: CSARWGNSYEQYF. CDR3 sequence (DNA): TGCAGTGCTAGATGGGGAAACTCCTACGAGCAGTACTTC.

This clonotype was recorded a few times. J is TRBJ2-1 and V is TRBV19; D may be TRBD1 (6 bases). CDR1 and CDR2 from the germline V gene are LNHDA and SQIVND (reference sequence). Trimming took off 3 bases at V and 3 bases at J, with 12 bases between the two ends. The CDR3 spans 15 residues. This chain's CDR3 is CASSIGQPNYNEQFF. The DNA for the CDR3 is TGTGCCAGTAGTATCGGACAGCCAAACTACAATGAGCAGTTCTTC.

CDR3 nucleotides: TGTGCCAGCATCCCAGCGGGAGGGGGCTGGGAGCAGTACTTC. Encoded protein: CASIPAGGGWEQYF. This chain uses TRBV12-3 or TRBV12-4 with TRBJ2-7; 10 bases match TRBD2. With V trimmed by 7 bases and J by 7 bases, 10 bases remained unmatched. The CDR3 runs 14 residues.